Following are 29 T cell receptor beta chains from one sample sequenced in a study of blood T cells in healthy people across ages. A second PCR, run for about 6 to 11 cycles, used a sample-barcoded 5' primer plus a J-beta primer mix. TCRdb called the 5' RACE reads again in MiXCR, with one record for every CDR3 protein. The data show 1.2 million to 1.5 million distinct CDR3 sequences, roughly 40% seen once. The sample comprised blood. Every receptor here comes from a woman between 18 and 29 years old in good health.

The genes are TRBV21-1 and TRBJ2-5; the DNA was not compared with TRBD1, the D call given in the table. The assigned J gene may be wrong: the sequence end matches TRBJ2-7 better. TRBV21-1 is a recognized pseudogene. The CDR3 length is 17 residues. The CDR3 bases are TGTGCCAGCAGCAAAGCCCGGGATGACAGGGGGTTCAACGAGCAGTACTTC. Translation gives CASSKARDDRGFNEQYF.

J is TRBJ1-1 and V is TRBV9; D not resolved. This CDR3 comprises 12 residues. The V end lost 4 bases, the J end lost 7 bases, and 11 bases lay between the germline ends. Germline V gene data show CDR1 as SGDLS and CDR2 as YYNGEE. In DNA form, the CDR3 reads TGTGCCAGCAGCCCTACCCTTGGTGAAGCTTTCTTT. The encoded protein is CASSPTLGEAFF.

J is TRBJ2-7 and V is TRBV5-4; no firm D call. Trimming took off 4 bases at V and 4 bases at J, with 12 bases between the two ends. The CDR3 is 13 amino acids. Germline loops: CDR1 SGHNT, CDR2 YYREEE (reference sequence). The CDR3 is CASSNLGRYEQYF. The DNA for the CDR3 is TGTGCCAGCAGCAACCTAGGACGATACGAGCAGTACTTC.

In its sample, this clonotype was seen a few times. This rearrangement joins TRBV9 to TRBJ2-5; 13 nucleotides agree with TRBD2. This CDR3 spans 16 amino acids. Trimming at V came to 0 bases and at J to 4 bases, leaving 3 bases not matched to a gene. Germline V gene sequence: CDR1 SGDLS, CDR2 YYNGEE. DNA for the CDR3: TGTGCCAGCAGCGTAGGGACTAGCGGGAGTGTAGAGACCCAGTACTTC. It specifies CASSVGTSGSVETQYF.

The chain links TRBV6-1 to TRBJ2-4; 7 bases are a match to TRBD1. The germline V gene encodes CDR1 MNHNS and CDR2 SASEGT. This CDR3 is built from 15 residues. V dropped 4 bases and J dropped 2; count of bases not matched to a gene: 5. CDR3 nucleotide sequence: TGTGCCAGCAGTGGAGGGGGCGCGACCAAAAACATTCAGTACTTC. Protein sequence: CASSGGGATKNIQYF.

This clonotype was counted between two and nine times. V is TRBV20-1 and J is TRBJ2-6; 8 bases agree with TRBD1. The CDR3 length is 21 residues. Germline values: CDR1 DFQATT, CDR2 SNEGSKA (reference sequence). V shed 0 bases and J 2 bases; nucleotides not matched to a gene: 18. This CDR3 reads CSARDIGQGKPYRTGANVLTF. CDR3 sequence (DNA): TGCAGTGCTAGAGATATTGGACAGGGTAAACCTTATCGTACTGGGGCCAACGTCCTGACTTTC.

The genes are TRBV28 and TRBJ1-2; 8 positions match TRBD1. V dropped 4 bases and J dropped 3; count of bases not matched to a gene: 13. The length of the CDR3 is 17 residues. CDR1 is MDHEN, CDR2 SYDVKM, per germline. The CDR3 DNA reads as TGTGCCAGCAGTTCCGGGGCCTCGGGACAGGCCTACTATGGCTACACCTTC. It is translated as CASSSGASGQAYYGYTF.

The rearrangement uses TRBV6-5 and TRBJ2-1; 11 bases match TRBD2. The germline CDR1 and CDR2 sequences are MNHEY and SVGAGI. The CDR3 runs 15 residues. J lost 9 bases, V lost 6 bases, and 10 bases had no gene match. The CDR3 protein is CASSPHSGRAGEQFF. The CDR3 nucleotides are TGTGCCAGCAGCCCCCATAGCGGGAGGGCGGGTGAGCAGTTCTTC.

The gene calls are TRBV20-1 and TRBJ2-3, with D uncertain. Looked up from germline, CDR1 is DFQATT and CDR2 is SNEGSKA (reference sequence). V lost 1 base and J lost 2, with 13 bases in between. This CDR3 has 15 residues. CDR3 region: CSARGGSQATDTQYF. The DNA for the CDR3 is TGCAGTGCTAGAGGCGGCAGTCAGGCCACAGATACGCAGTATTTT.

The rearrangement joins TRBV5-5 to TRBJ1-2; D is uncertain. Germline-derived CDR1 and CDR2 are SGHKS and YYEKEE (reference sequence). The CDR3 runs 13 residues. The V and J ends lost 6 bases and 5 bases respectively, with 14 bases between them. CDR3 region: CASNQDTEYGYTF. CDR3 bases: TGTGCCAGCAACCAGGATACAGAGTATGGCTACACCTTC.

Remarks on this clonotype: The junction does not match germline at one end; this may be a read error. The chain joins TRBV5-1 to TRBJ2-1, with D possibly TRBD2 on 6 matching bases. The germline V gene encodes CDR1 SGHRS and CDR2 YFSETQ. The CDR3 spans 18 residues. The CDR3 spells CASSLDPPGAGNGNERFF. The CDR3 DNA follows: TGCGCCAGCAGCTTAGACCCTCCTGGGGCGGGGAATGGGAATGAGCGGTTCTTC.

This clonotype turned up a few times. The V gene is TRBV3-1, the J gene TRBJ2-3, with D perhaps TRBD2 (5 bases). V dropped 0 bases and J dropped 1 base, with 8 bases sitting between them. Germline loops: CDR1 LGHDT, CDR2 YNNKEL (reference sequence). The CDR3 extends over 15 amino acids. The CDR3 DNA is TGTGCCAGCAGCCAAGACCGGCGGGGCACAGATACGCAGTATTTT. Translated, it gives CASSQDRRGTDTQYF.

The chain is built from TRBV7-2 and TRBJ1-2; a possible D gene is TRBD1 (5 bases). CDR1 and CDR2 from the germline V gene are SGHTA and FQGNSA. The CDR3 is made up of 14 amino acids. V was trimmed by 7 bases and J by 4 bases, leaving 16 bases between them. The CDR3 sequence: CASNLGRTTYGYTF. The CDR3 nucleotides are TGTGCCAGCAATTTGGGACGGACGACCTATGGCTACACCTTC.

CDR3 nucleotide sequence: TGTGCCAGCAGTTTTTTGGTAGGTAGCGGGAGCGGCGACGAGCAGTACTTC. Protein product: CASSFLVGSGSGDEQYF. The gene calls are TRBV28 and TRBJ2-7; 9 bases line up with TRBD2. Germline-derived CDR1 and CDR2 are MDHEN and SYDVKM. V was pared by 3 bases and J by 5 bases, with 14 bases of the junction left unmatched. This CDR3 is 17 amino acids long. Supplemented by reference TRBV28 and TRBJ2-7, the full variable domain reads DVKVTQSSRYLVKRTGEKVFLECVQDMDHENMFWYRQDPGLGLRLIYFSYDVKMKEKGDIPEGYSVSREKKERFSLILESASTNQTSMYLCASSFLVGSGSGDEQYFGPGTRLTVT.

The V and J genes are TRBV4-1 and TRBJ1-5; no clear D gene. The CDR3 totals 14 residues. V lost 5 bases and J 5 bases, leaving 13 bases between the germline ends. CDR1 and CDR2 (germline): MGHRA, YSYEKL. CDR3 bases: TGCGCCAGCAGCATACAGCATCGTGATCAGCCCCAGCATTTT. Translation gives CASSIQHRDQPQHF.

The V call is TRBV18, the J call TRBJ2-6, with D perhaps assigned TRBD1 or TRBD2 (5 bases each). This CDR3 contains 18 residues. V was trimmed by 4 bases and J by 0 bases, leaving 16 bases between them. Germline CDR1 is KGHSH and CDR2 is LQKENI. The CDR3, as DNA: TGTGCCAGCTCACTCCCCGGGACGGAGAGCTCTGGGGCCAACGTCCTGACTTTC. The encoded protein is CASSLPGTESSGANVLTF.

The chain carries TRBV25-1 and TRBJ2-5; 8 bases are shared with TRBD2. V lost 2 bases and J lost 3; bases outside the gene matches: 5. The CDR3 is 15 amino acids. Germline lookup yields CDR1 MGHDK and CDR2 SYGVNS. Here the CDR3 DNA reads TGTGCCAGCAGTGAACTACCGGGACTAGAAGAGACCCAGTACTTC. Translating it yields CASSELPGLEETQYF.

The gene calls are TRBV25-1 and TRBJ2-3, with D possibly being TRBD2 (6 bases). CDR3 size: 17 residues. Germline loops: CDR1 MGHDK, CDR2 SYGVNS. CDR3 nucleotide sequence: TGTGCGAAGACGGAGGGGTGGGAGCAGAAAAGCACAGATACGCAGTATTTT. Amino acid sequence: CAKTEGWEQKSTDTQYF.

The V call is TRBV27, the J call TRBJ2-5; D is perhaps TRBD1 (5 bases). The J call may not be correct, given that the DNA end is closer to TRBJ2-7. The CDR3 loop spans 14 amino acids. Germline-derived CDR1 and CDR2 are MNHEY and SMNVEV (reference sequence). The CDR3 protein is CASSLNRSPHEQYF. CDR3 DNA sequence: TGTGCCAGCAGTTTGAACAGGTCCCCCCACGAGCAGTACTTC.

The rearrangement joins TRBV14 to TRBJ2-1, with D perhaps matching TRBD1 (6 bases). CDR3 length equals 16 residues. Germline V gives CDR1 SGHDN, CDR2 FVKESK. Trimming cost V 2 bases and J 7 bases, with 18 bases left between them. The CDR3 DNA is TGTGCCAGCAGCCAACAACAGGGTAAGGGTAGGAATGAGCAGTTCTTC. The encoded protein is CASSQQQGKGRNEQFF.

V gene TRBV6-6 combines with J gene TRBJ2-1, with D possibly TRBD2 on 6 matching bases. There are 16 residues in the CDR3. Germline V gives CDR1 MNHNY, CDR2 SVGAGI (reference sequence). V gave up 0 bases and J gave up 0 bases, with 9 bases separating them. CDR3 in amino acids: CASSYSGRPSYNEQFF. The CDR3 DNA is TGTGCCAGCAGTTACTCGGGGAGGCCCTCCTACAATGAGCAGTTCTTC.

This chain connects TRBV29-1 to TRBJ2-7, with D tentatively TRBD2 (6 bases). The CDR3 is 13 residues long. Looked up from germline, CDR1 is SQVTM and CDR2 is ANQGSEA. V lost 4 bases and J 1 base, leaving 11 bases between the germline ends. The CDR3 protein is CSVVVAASYEQYF. The CDR3 DNA reads TGCAGCGTTGTGGTAGCGGCTTCCTACGAGCAGTACTTC.

The J gene is TRBJ1-1, the V gene TRBV6-4; no clear D gene. Germline V gene data show CDR1 as MRHNA and CDR2 as SNTAGT. CDR3 length: 14 amino acids. Trimming removed 4 bases at V and 1 base at J, with 10 bases between. CDR3: CASSAGGRNTEAFF. DNA of the CDR3: TGTGCCAGCAGTGCTGGAGGGAGGAACACTGAAGCTTTCTTT.

This clonotype has only a few counts. CDR3 bases: TGTGCCAGCAGTTTTGGCGTAACCGGGTCGGGTTGGTACTTC. It is translated as CASSFGVTGSGWYF. This chain uses TRBV27 with TRBJ2-5; D not certain. Germline V lookup: CDR1 MNHEY, CDR2 SMNVEV (reference sequence). Trimming took 3 bases from V and 13 from J, leaving 21 bases between them. This CDR3 comprises 14 residues.

This rearrangement joins TRBV9 to TRBJ2-5; tentative D call: TRBD2 (6 bases). V shed 0 bases and J shed 11 bases, with 14 bases lying between them. The CDR3 runs to 13 residues. The V gene's germline CDR1 is SGDLS and CDR2 YYNGEE. The CDR3 loop reads CASSVASWREQYF. The CDR3, as DNA: TGTGCCAGCAGCGTAGCGTCATGGAGGGAGCAGTACTTC. Supplemented by reference TRBV9 and TRBJ2-5, the full variable domain reads DSGVTQTPKHLITATGQRVTLRCSPRSGDLSVYWYQQSLDQGLQFLIQYYNGEERAKGNILERFSAQQFPDLHSELNLSSLELGDSALYFCASSVASWREQYFGPGTRLLVL.

The chain employs TRBV12-3 or TRBV12-4 and TRBJ2-7; 8 bases agree with TRBD2. The V and J ends lost 3 bases and 7 bases, in that order; junction bases with no gene match: 8. This CDR3 is 14 amino acids long. The CDR3 sequence: CASSFVDGRDEQYF. The CDR3 DNA reads as TGTGCCAGCAGTTTCGTAGACGGGAGGGATGAGCAGTACTTC.

The J gene is TRBJ2-5, the V gene TRBV12-3 or TRBV12-4, with a tentative D call TRBD2 (6 bases). The DNA matches TRBJ2-7 better at its end, which makes the J call doubtful. The CDR3 totals 13 residues. The CDR3 coding sequence is TGTGCCAGCAGTTTAGTGGAGGGGTTCGAGCAGTACTTC. Translation: CASSLVEGFEQYF.

The V gene is TRBV3-1, the J gene TRBJ2-4; 11 bases match TRBD1. The CDR3 consists of 16 residues. The junction had 9 bases not matched to a gene; V was cut back by 3 bases and J by 8 bases. Per the germline V gene, CDR1 is LGHDT and CDR2 is YNNKEL (reference sequence). CDR3 in DNA: TGTGCCAGCAGCCAGGGGACAGGGGGTCGTGAAGACATTCAGTACTTC. Translating it yields CASSQGTGGREDIQYF.

The gene calls are TRBV14 and TRBJ1-2; 12 bases are a match to TRBD1. Germline V gene data show CDR1 as SGHDN and CDR2 as FVKESK. Trimming cost V 1 base and J 5 bases; bases outside gene matches: 11. The length of the CDR3 is 18 residues. CDR3 sequence (DNA): TGTGCCAGCAGCCAAGCGCCGGGACAGGGGGCTCTCTTATATGGCTACACCTTC. It is translated as CASSQAPGQGALLYGYTF.